This note documents a single T cell receptor (beta chain) sequence. The length of the CDR3 is 14 residues. Germline V gene lookup returns CDR1 SGHRS and CDR2 YFSETQ. V was clipped by 0 bases and J by 2 bases, with 8 bases between them. The data stem from a study of cytomegalovirus exposure and HLA in healthy donors. 60 Vbeta and 13 Jbeta primers were used in PCR. Using immunoSEQ multiplex PCR, the repertoire was profiled, and TCRdb retains in-frame clones only, with some absent. The data contain some 130,000 clones, 75% of them singletons. The TCR comes from a man younger than 45 in good health and CMV-seronegative. Sequencing was done on a sample of PBMCs. J is TRBJ1-2 and V is TRBV5-1; tentatively, D is TRBD1 (5 bases). The CDR3, as DNA: TGCGCCAGCAGCTTGGATGCAGGGAACTATGGCTACACCTTC. This sequence encodes CASSLDAGNYGYTF.